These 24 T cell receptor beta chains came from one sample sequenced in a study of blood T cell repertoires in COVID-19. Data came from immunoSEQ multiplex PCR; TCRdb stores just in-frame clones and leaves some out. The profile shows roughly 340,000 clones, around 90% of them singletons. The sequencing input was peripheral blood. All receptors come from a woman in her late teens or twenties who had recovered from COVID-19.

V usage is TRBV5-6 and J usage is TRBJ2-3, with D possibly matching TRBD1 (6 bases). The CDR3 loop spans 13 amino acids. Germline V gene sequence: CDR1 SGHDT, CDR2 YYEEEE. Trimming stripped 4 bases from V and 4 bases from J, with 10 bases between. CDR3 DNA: TGTGCCAGCAGCCAGACAGGTGCAGATACGCAGTATTTT. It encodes CASSQTGADTQYF. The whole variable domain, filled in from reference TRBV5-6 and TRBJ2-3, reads DAGVTQSPTHLIKTRGQQVTLRCSPKSGHDTVSWYQQALGQGPQFIFQYYEEEERQRGNFPDRFSGHQFPNYSSELNVNALLLGDSALYLCASSQTGADTQYFGPGTRLTVL.

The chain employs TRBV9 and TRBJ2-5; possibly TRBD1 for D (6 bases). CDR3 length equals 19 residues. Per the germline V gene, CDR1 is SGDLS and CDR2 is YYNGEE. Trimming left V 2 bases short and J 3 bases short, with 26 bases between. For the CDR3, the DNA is TGTGCCAGCAGCGTTTCGGTAAACCGCCCCTGGGGACAAGAAGAGACCCAGTACTTC. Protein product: CASSVSVNRPWGQEETQYF.

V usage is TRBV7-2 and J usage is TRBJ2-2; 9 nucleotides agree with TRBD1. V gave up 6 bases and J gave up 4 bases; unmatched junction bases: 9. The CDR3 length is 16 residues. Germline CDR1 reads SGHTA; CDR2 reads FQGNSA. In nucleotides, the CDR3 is TGTGCCAGCAGAAGAGCCGGGACAGGGATCACCGGGGAGCTGTTTTTT. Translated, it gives CASRRAGTGITGELFF.

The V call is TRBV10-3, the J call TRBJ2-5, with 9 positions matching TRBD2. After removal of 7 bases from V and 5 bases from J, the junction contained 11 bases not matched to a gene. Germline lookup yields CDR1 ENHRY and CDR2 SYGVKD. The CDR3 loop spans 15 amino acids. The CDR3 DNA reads TGTGCCATCAAGGCTAGCGGGGCCGGAACGGAGACCCAGTACTTC. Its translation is CAIKASGAGTETQYF.

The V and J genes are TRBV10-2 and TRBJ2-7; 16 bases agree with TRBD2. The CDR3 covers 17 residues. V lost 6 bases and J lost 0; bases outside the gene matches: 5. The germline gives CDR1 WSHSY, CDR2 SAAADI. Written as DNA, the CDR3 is TGCGCCAGCAGCACCGGGACTAGCGGGAGGGGCTCCTACGAGCAGTACGTC. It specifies CASSTGTSGRGSYEQYV.

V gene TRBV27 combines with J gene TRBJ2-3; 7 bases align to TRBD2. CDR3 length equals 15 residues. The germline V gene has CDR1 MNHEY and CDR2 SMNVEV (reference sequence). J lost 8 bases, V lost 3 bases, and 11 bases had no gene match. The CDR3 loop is CASSFLGRERSTQYF. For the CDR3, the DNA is TGTGCCAGCAGTTTTCTGGGGCGGGAGAGAAGTACGCAGTATTTT.

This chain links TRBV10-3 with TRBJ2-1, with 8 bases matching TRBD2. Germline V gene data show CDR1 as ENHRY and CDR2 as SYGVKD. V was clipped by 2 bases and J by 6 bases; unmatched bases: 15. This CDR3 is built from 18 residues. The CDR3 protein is CAISEPSGSLNLGNEQFF. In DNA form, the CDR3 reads TGTGCCATCAGTGAGCCCAGCGGGAGCCTGAATCTCGGCAATGAGCAGTTCTTC.

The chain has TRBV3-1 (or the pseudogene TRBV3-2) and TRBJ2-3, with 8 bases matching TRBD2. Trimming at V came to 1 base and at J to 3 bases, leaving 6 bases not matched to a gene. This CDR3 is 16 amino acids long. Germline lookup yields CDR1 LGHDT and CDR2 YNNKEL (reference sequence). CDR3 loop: CASSQAGTSRTDTQYF. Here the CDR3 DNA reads TGTGCCAGCAGCCAAGCCGGGACTAGTCGTACAGATACGCAGTATTTT.

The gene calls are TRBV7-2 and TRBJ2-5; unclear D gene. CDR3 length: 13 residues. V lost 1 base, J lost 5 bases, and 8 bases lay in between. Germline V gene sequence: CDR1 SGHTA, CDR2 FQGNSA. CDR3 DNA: TGTGCCAGCAGCTTAGGCGCTTGGGAGACCCAGTACTTC. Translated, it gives CASSLGAWETQYF.

In DNA form, the CDR3 reads TGCGCCAGCAGCTACGGACAGGGGAGAGGAAATGAGCAGTTCTTC. This codes for CASSYGQGRGNEQFF. This chain joins TRBV5-1 and TRBJ2-1; TRBD1 agrees at 9 bases. The length of the CDR3 is 15 residues. J lost 7 bases, V lost 3 bases, and 8 bases had no gene match. Germline V gene lookup returns CDR1 SGHRS and CDR2 YFSETQ.

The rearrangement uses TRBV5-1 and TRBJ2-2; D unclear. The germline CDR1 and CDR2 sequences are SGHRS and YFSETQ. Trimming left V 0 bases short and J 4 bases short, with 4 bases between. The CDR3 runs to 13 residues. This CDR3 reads CASSLASTGELFF. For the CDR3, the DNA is TGCGCCAGCAGCTTGGCTTCCACCGGGGAGCTGTTTTTT.

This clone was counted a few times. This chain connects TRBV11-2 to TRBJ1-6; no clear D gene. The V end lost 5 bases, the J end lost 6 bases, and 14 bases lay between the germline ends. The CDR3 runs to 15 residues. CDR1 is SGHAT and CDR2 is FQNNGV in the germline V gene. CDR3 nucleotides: TGTGCCAGCAGCGCCAGAACAGATTCTAATTCACCCCTCCACTTT. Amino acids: CASSARTDSNSPLHF.

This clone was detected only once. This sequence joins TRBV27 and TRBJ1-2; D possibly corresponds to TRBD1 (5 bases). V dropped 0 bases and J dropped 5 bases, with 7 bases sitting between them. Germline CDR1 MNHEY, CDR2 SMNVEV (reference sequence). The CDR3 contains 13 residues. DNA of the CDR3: TGTGCCAGCAGTTTATCCGGGGGATATGGCTACACCTTC. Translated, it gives CASSLSGGYGYTF.

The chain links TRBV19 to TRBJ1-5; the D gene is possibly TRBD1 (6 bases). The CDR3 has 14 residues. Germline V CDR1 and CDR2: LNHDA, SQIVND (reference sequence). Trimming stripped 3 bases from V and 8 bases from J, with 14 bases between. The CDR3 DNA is TGTGCCAGTAGTATCGGACAGCCGGGGAAGCCCCAGCATTTT. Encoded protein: CASSIGQPGKPQHF.

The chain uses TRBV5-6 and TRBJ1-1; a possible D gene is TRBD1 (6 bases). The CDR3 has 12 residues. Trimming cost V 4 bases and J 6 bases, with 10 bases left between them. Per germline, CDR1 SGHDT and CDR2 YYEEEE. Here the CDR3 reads CASSVGGPEAFF. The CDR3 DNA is TGTGCCAGCAGCGTAGGGGGACCTGAAGCTTTCTTT.

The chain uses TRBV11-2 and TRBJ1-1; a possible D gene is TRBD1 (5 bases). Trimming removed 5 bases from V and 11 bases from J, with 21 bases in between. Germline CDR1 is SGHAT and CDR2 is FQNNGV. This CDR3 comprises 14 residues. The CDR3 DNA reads TGTGCCAGCAGCCAATCCTCCCAGGGAGGGGACGCTTTCTTT. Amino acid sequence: CASSQSSQGGDAFF.

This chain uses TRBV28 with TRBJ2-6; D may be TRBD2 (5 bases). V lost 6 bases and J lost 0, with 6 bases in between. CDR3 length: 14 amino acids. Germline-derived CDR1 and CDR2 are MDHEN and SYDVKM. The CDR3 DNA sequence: TGTGCCAGCAGAACTAGCTCTGGGGCCAACGTCCTGACTTTC. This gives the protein CASRTSSGANVLTF.

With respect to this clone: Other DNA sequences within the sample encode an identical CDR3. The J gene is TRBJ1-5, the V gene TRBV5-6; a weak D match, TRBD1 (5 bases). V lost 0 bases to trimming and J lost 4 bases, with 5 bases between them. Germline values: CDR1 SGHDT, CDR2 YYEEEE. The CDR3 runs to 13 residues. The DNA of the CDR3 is TGTGCCAGCAGCTTGGCAGGGAATCAGCCCCAGCATTTT. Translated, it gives CASSLAGNQPQHF.

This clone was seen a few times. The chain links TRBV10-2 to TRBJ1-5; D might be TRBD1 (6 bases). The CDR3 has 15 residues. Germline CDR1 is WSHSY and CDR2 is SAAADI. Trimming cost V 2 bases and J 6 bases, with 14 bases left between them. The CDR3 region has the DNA TGCGCCAGCAGTGAGCGAACAGGGCAAGTTCAGCCCCAGCATTTT. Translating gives CASSERTGQVQPQHF.

The CDR3 DNA reads TGTGCCAGTAGTATAACCGGGACAGGGGTTTACTATGGCTACACCTTC. Encoded protein: CASSITGTGVYYGYTF. The chain employs TRBV19 and TRBJ1-2; 10 nucleotides line up with TRBD1. The CDR3 is 16 amino acids. Germline loops: CDR1 LNHDA, CDR2 SQIVND (reference sequence). With 2 bases clipped from V and 3 bases from J, the junction kept 6 bases outside the gene matches.

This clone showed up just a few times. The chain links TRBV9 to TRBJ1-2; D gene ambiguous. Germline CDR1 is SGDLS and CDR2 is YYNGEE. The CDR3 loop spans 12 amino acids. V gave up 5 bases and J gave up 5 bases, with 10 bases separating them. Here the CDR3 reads CASRASGYGYTF. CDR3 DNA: TGTGCCAGCAGGGCCTCGGGGTATGGCTACACCTTC.

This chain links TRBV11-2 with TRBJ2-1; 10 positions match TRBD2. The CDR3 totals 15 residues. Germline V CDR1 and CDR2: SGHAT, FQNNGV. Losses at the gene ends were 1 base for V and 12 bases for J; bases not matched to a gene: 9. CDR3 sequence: CASSLVSSGGRGQFF. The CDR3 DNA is TGTGCCAGCAGCTTAGTGTCTAGCGGGGGCCGTGGGCAGTTCTTC.

This chain's CDR3 is CASMGTPQHF. CDR3 bases: TGTGCCAGCATGGGCACCCCCCAGCATTTT. The genes are TRBV6-5 and TRBJ1-5; D unclear. CDR3 length: 10 amino acids. Trimming cost V 7 bases and J 10 bases, with 8 bases left between them. Germline V gene lookup returns CDR1 MNHEY and CDR2 SVGAGI.

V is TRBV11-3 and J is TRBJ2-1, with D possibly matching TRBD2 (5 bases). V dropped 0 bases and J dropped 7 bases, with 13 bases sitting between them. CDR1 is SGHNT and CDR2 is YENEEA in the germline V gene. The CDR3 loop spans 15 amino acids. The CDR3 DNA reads TGTGCCAGCAGCTTAGAGGTGGGAGCTGGAAATGAGCAGTTCTTC. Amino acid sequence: CASSLEVGAGNEQFF.